This T cell receptor (beta chain) was documented in a study of blood T cell repertoires in COVID-19. Across the whole study: Sites in the United States, Italy and Spain provided acute and convalescent COVID-19 samples. The cDNA or gDNA used as material had been derived from T cells, B-cell-depleted T cells, or PBMCs.

Germline CDR1 SGDLS, CDR2 YYNGEE. The CDR3 is 14 residues long. Trimming pared 1 base from V and 7 bases from J, leaving 9 bases between. The table came from immunoSEQ multiplex PCR; TCRdb's copy has only in-frame clones and leaves some out. The sample records approximately 100,000 clones, approximately 80% being singletons. The chain carries TRBV9 and TRBJ1-6; D remains unclear. The clonotype originates from a woman in her 50s with acute or convalescent COVID-19. Sequenced sample: peripheral blood. CDR3 sequence reads: CASSVSSSNSPLHF. Written as DNA, the CDR3 is TGTGCCAGCAGCGTATCCAGTAGCAATTCACCCCTCCACTTT.